One and the same sample provided the 8 T cell receptor beta chains below, sequenced in a study of OX40 agonist ivuxolimab in advanced cancers. Clones were sequenced by immunoSEQ multiplex PCR, and TCRdb holds only the in-frame ones, with some missing. The sample gives 20,000 to 25,000 clones, 60% to 85% of which show up once; roughly 15% is in the top ten. The specimen comprised CD4+ or CD8+ T cells sorted from blood, sampled in a trial of the OX40 agonist ivuxolimab. These receptors were taken from an adult with an advanced solid tumor such as melanoma, head and neck, liver or kidney cancer.

CDR3 residues: CASRHPGGDQPQHF. CDR3 nucleotides: TGTGCCAGCAGACACCCAGGGGGCGACCAGCCCCAGCATTTT. The chain is built from TRBV6-5 and TRBJ1-5, with TRBD1 identical over 8 bases. Germline CDR1 and CDR2: MNHEY and SVGAGI. The CDR3 runs to 14 residues. With 6 bases clipped from V and 7 bases from J, the junction kept 8 bases outside the gene matches.

V usage is TRBV6-1 and J usage is TRBJ2-3; no clear D. Trimming pared 8 bases from V and 6 bases from J, leaving 15 bases between. The length of the CDR3 is 13 residues. The germline CDR1 and CDR2 sequences are MNHNS and SASEGT. The CDR3 region has the DNA TGTGCCAGCTTCTCGGATGTGACCGATACGCAGTATTTT. Its translation: CASFSDVTDTQYF.

Here the CDR3 DNA reads TGTGCCAGCAGTTCAACCCCGGGACTTTTGTACTTC. Protein sequence: CASSSTPGLLYF. This sequence joins TRBV27 and TRBJ2-7; possible D gene TRBD2, 6 bases. Germline-derived CDR1 and CDR2 are MNHEY and SMNVEV (reference sequence). V shed 4 bases and J shed 12 bases, with 16 bases lying between them. This CDR3 has 12 residues.

This clone came up a few times. The chain is built from TRBV28 and TRBJ2-7; TRBD1 aligns across 8 bases. Unmatched junction bases numbered 5, after V lost 1 base and J lost 6 bases. Looked up from germline, CDR1 is MDHEN and CDR2 is SYDVKM. The CDR3 length is 14 residues. The DNA of the CDR3 is TGTGCCAGCAGTTTATTGCCGGACAGGGTCGAGCAGTACTTC. It specifies CASSLLPDRVEQYF.

Concerning this clone: Only one base separates this from a far larger clonotype, so it likely reflects a read error. The chain uses TRBV5-8 and TRBJ2-5, with TRBD1 as a possible D gene (6 bases). TRBJ2-7 matches the DNA end more closely, so the J call is doubtful. The CDR3 sequence is 15 residues long. Germline CDR1 SGHTS, CDR2 YDEGEE. The CDR3 spells CASSQEAGDRYEQYF. CDR3 DNA: TGTGCCAGCAGCCAAGAAGCAGGGGACCGTTACGAGCAGTACTTC.

The table lists this clone with a count of one. V usage is TRBV5-1 and J usage is TRBJ1-5, with D possibly TRBD1 on 5 matching bases. Germline lookup yields CDR1 SGHRS and CDR2 YFSETQ. The CDR3 totals 17 residues. V was cut by 0 bases and J by 6 bases, with 19 bases left in between. CDR3 amino acids: CASSLGSGQGKGQPQHF. DNA for the CDR3: TGCGCCAGCAGCTTGGGGTCGGGGCAGGGTAAGGGTCAGCCCCAGCATTTT.

The chain is built from TRBV11-3 and TRBJ2-1; 16 bases match TRBD2. CDR3 length equals 16 residues. In germline, CDR1 is SGHNT, CDR2 YENEEA. V shed 6 bases and J 9 bases; nucleotides not matched to a gene: 8. CDR3 sequence: CASSTGLAGGSGEQFF. DNA for the CDR3: TGTGCCAGCAGTACGGGACTAGCGGGAGGGTCTGGTGAGCAGTTCTTC.

V usage is TRBV6-1 and J usage is TRBJ1-2; D not certain. This CDR3 has 12 residues. Trimming cost V 5 bases and J 4 bases, with 8 bases left between them. Germline V gene lookup returns CDR1 MNHNS and CDR2 SASEGT. The CDR3 loop reads CASSSAFYGYTF. The CDR3 bases are TGTGCCAGCAGTTCGGCCTTCTATGGCTACACCTTC.